These 27 T cell receptor beta chains were sequenced from one sample in a study of T cell repertoires in cytomegalovirus infection. A single record per CDR3 protein comes from TCRdb applying MiXCR to the reads. The sample consists of around 190,000 distinct CDR3 sequences, about an eighth of them appearing once. The sample was PBMCs. The receptors were gathered from a human donor in good health (CMV status not recorded). Some clones in this sample may be carry-over from other donors' samples.

This clonotype was detected a few times. J is TRBJ2-1 and V is TRBV5-1, with TRBD2 identical over 7 bases. CDR3 length: 19 residues. V was clipped by 4 bases and J by 4 bases; unmatched bases: 20. Germline V gene lookup returns CDR1 SGHRS and CDR2 YFSETQ. The CDR3 DNA sequence: TGCGCCAGCAGCCCAGCCCTACAACCCCGGGGAGGGCTGTACAATGAGCAGTTCTTC. It translates to CASSPALQPRGGLYNEQFF.

The CDR3 nucleotides read TGTGCCAGCAGCCGACTAGCGGGGGGTACAGATACGCAGTATTTT. Residues: CASSRLAGGTDTQYF. The chain couples TRBV3-1 to TRBJ2-3; 13 positions agree with TRBD2. Germline V gene data show CDR1 as LGHDT and CDR2 as YNNKEL (reference sequence). This CDR3 has 15 residues. V shed 4 bases, J shed 3 bases, and the junction held 1 base outside the gene matches.

There are a few counts of this clonotype. The rearrangement uses TRBV10-3 and TRBJ2-3, with 8 bases matching TRBD1. CDR3 length: 14 amino acids. The germline CDR1 and CDR2 sequences are ENHRY and SYGVKD. Trimming removed 6 bases from V and 0 bases from J; junction bases left unmatched: 2. The CDR3 spells CAIRQGASTDTQYF. The CDR3 DNA is TGTGCCATCAGGCAGGGGGCCAGCACAGATACGCAGTATTTT.

V usage is TRBV23-1 and J usage is TRBJ1-1; D remains ambiguous. TRBV23-1 is an ORF for which the function is uncertain. V was cut by 5 bases and J by 3 bases, with 10 bases left in between. CDR3 length: 13 amino acids. The DNA for the CDR3 is TGCGCCAGCAGTGGAGGAGGGTACACTGAAGCTTTCTTT. It is translated as CASSGGGYTEAFF.

Many counts were recorded for this clonotype. The genes are TRBV11-2 and TRBJ2-3, with 7 bases that match TRBD1. CDR1 and CDR2 (germline): SGHAT, FQNNGV. The CDR3 is 15 residues long. Trimming at V came to 2 bases and at J to 2 bases, leaving 4 bases not matched to a gene. CDR3 in DNA: TGTGCCAGCAGCTTAAGGCAGGGGGTCACAGATACGCAGTATTTT. It specifies CASSLRQGVTDTQYF.

This clonotype has a count of ten or more. CDR3 sequence: CASRRKGYRLGETQYF. CDR3 nucleotides: TGTGCCAGCAGACGAAAGGGATACCGACTTGGAGAGACCCAGTACTTC. The chain recombines TRBV6-1 with TRBJ2-5; D gene ambiguous. V was cut by 6 bases and J by 4 bases, with 21 bases left in between. The germline gives CDR1 MNHNS, CDR2 SASEGT. The CDR3 extends over 16 amino acids.

This clonotype was observed many times. This chain joins TRBV28 and TRBJ2-7; 12 nucleotides agree with TRBD2. In germline, CDR1 is MDHEN, CDR2 SYDVKM. The ends lost 6 bases at V and 1 base at J; junction bases unmatched: 4. The CDR3 contains 15 residues. The DNA for the CDR3 is TGTGCCAGCAGAATTCTAGCGGGAGGGTCCTACGAGCAGTACTTC. Its protein product is CASRILAGGSYEQYF.

This clonotype was found many times. The chain uses TRBV7-2 and TRBJ1-5; maybe TRBD1 (5 bases). Trimming left V 3 bases short and J 8 bases short, with 11 bases between. The germline V gene has CDR1 SGHTA and CDR2 FQGNSA. The CDR3 sequence is 13 residues long. The CDR3 is CASSLETEKPQHF. DNA for the CDR3: TGTGCCAGCAGCTTGGAGACAGAGAAGCCCCAGCATTTT.

This clonotype occurred a few times. J is TRBJ1-4 and V is TRBV7-9, with D perhaps matching TRBD1 (6 bases). From germline, CDR1 is SEHNR and CDR2 FQNEAQ (reference sequence). V dropped 3 bases and J dropped 5 bases, with 13 bases sitting between them. This CDR3 contains 15 residues. The CDR3 DNA sequence: TGTGCCAGCAGCTTTAAAGGACAGAAGAATGAAAAACTGTTTTTT. Protein sequence: CASSFKGQKNEKLFF.

The rearrangement uses TRBV30 and TRBJ2-3; 10 bases are a match to TRBD2. The CDR3 extends over 14 amino acids. The germline V gene has CDR1 GTSNPN and CDR2 SVGIG (reference sequence). J was trimmed by 4 bases and V by 4 bases; bases with no gene match: 5. This chain's CDR3 is CAWTKGLAADTQYF. CDR3 nucleotide sequence: TGTGCCTGGACTAAAGGACTAGCGGCAGATACGCAGTATTTT. The whole variable domain, filled in from reference TRBV30 and TRBJ2-3, reads SQTIHQWPATLVQPVGSPLSLECTVEGTSNPNLYWYRQAAGRGLQLLFYSVGIGQISSEVPQNLSASRPQDRQFILSSKKLLLSDSGFYLCAWTKGLAADTQYFGPGTRLTVL.

V usage is TRBV29-1 and J usage is TRBJ1-1; weak D call: TRBD1 (6 bases). V lost 5 bases and J 3 bases, leaving 7 bases between the germline ends. CDR3 length equals 11 residues. CDR1 and CDR2 (germline): SQVTM, ANQGSEA. DNA for the CDR3: TGCAGCGTTTCAGGGGACACTGAAGCTTTCTTT. It specifies CSVSGDTEAFF.

This chain connects TRBV29-1 to TRBJ2-7; D perhaps matches TRBD1 (5 bases). Germline V lookup: CDR1 SQVTM, CDR2 ANQGSEA. V was shortened by 4 bases and J by 5 bases, with 12 bases between the two germline ends. The CDR3 has 12 amino acids. Here the CDR3 reads CSVAWQGHEQYF. CDR3 nucleotides: TGCAGCGTTGCTTGGCAGGGTCACGAGCAGTACTTC.

The genes are TRBV6-2 or TRBV6-3 and TRBJ1-2; D is uncertain. The germline V and J ends were trimmed by 4 bases and 7 bases, with 7 bases remaining between them. Germline V gene sequence: CDR1 MNHEY, CDR2 SVGEGT. The CDR3 covers 11 residues. CDR3 region: CASSSLTGYTF. The CDR3 DNA is TGTGCCAGCAGTTCCCTAACTGGCTACACCTTC.

This clonotype was picked up many times. This chain's CDR3 is CASTDRGDTQYF. The DNA for the CDR3 is TGTGCCAGCACTGACAGGGGAGATACGCAGTATTTT. The gene calls are TRBV28 and TRBJ2-3, with TRBD1 matching over 8 bases. The CDR3 runs to 12 residues. V dropped 7 bases and J dropped 5; count of bases not matched to a gene: 2. Germline loops: CDR1 MDHEN, CDR2 SYDVKM.

The chain recombines TRBV4-2 with TRBJ2-3; 11 nucleotides match TRBD1. V dropped 6 bases and J dropped 3; count of bases not matched to a gene: 2. The CDR3 has 14 amino acids. Germline V gene lookup returns CDR1 LGHNA and CDR2 YNFKEQ. The CDR3 coding sequence is TGTGCCAGCAGGGGGGACAGGGGGACAGATACGCAGTATTTT. This codes for CASRGDRGTDTQYF.

This clonotype was counted a few times. This chain joins TRBV5-1 and TRBJ2-6; D perhaps matches TRBD1 (5 bases). The V end was cut by 3 bases, the J end by 0 bases, with 7 bases between. This CDR3 region has 15 residues. From germline, CDR1 is SGHRS and CDR2 YFSETQ. The CDR3 nucleotides read TGCGCCAGCAGCTCACAGGCCTCTGGGGCCAACGTCCTGACTTTC. Its translation: CASSSQASGANVLTF.

The chain is built from TRBV12-3 or TRBV12-4 and TRBJ2-1; 10 nucleotides match TRBD2. The J segment lost 5 bases and the V segment lost 3 bases, leaving 4 bases of the junction unmatched. The CDR3 contains 15 residues. The CDR3 sequence: CASSLGLAFDNEQFF. The DNA of the CDR3 is TGTGCCAGCAGTTTGGGACTAGCGTTCGACAATGAGCAGTTCTTC.

This clonotype has ten or more counts. This chain uses TRBV7-6 with TRBJ1-1; D is unresolved. This CDR3 comprises 14 residues. Germline V gives CDR1 SGHVS, CDR2 FNYEAQ. V lost 5 bases to trimming and J lost 4 bases, with 14 bases between them. The CDR3 is CASSPSTGVTEAFF. The DNA of the CDR3 is TGTGCCAGCAGCCCTTCGACTGGGGTCACTGAAGCTTTCTTT. Looking up the rest from reference TRBV7-6 and TRBJ1-1 gives the full variable domain: GAGVSQSPRYKVTKRGQDVALRCDPISGHVSLYWYRQALGQGPEFLTYFNYEAQQDKSGLPNDRFSAERPEGSISTLTIQRTEQRDSAMYRCASSPSTGVTEAFFGQGTRLTVV.

There are many counts of this clonotype. This chain connects TRBV12-3 or TRBV12-4 to TRBJ1-2; 9 positions match TRBD1. CDR3 length equals 16 residues. V dropped 5 bases and J dropped 0; count of bases not matched to a gene: 7. The CDR3 DNA follows: TGTGCCAGCAGTCCCGCGGACAGGGGCCCTAACTATGGCTACACCTTC. It is translated as CASSPADRGPNYGYTF.

This clonotype was seen ten or more times. The chain is built from TRBV7-2 and TRBJ2-1; D gene unclear. The CDR3 totals 13 residues. Germline-derived CDR1 and CDR2 are SGHTA and FQGNSA. Trimming stripped 5 bases from V and 0 bases from J, with 5 bases between. The CDR3 DNA reads TGTGCCAGCAGCCTCAGCTCCTACAATGAGCAGTTCTTC. Encoded protein: CASSLSSYNEQFF. Full variable domain (missing parts from reference TRBV7-2 and TRBJ2-1): GAGVSQSPSNKVTEKGKDVELRCDPISGHTALYWYRQSLGQGLEFLIYFQGNSAPDKSGLPSDRFSAERTGGSVSTLTIQRTQQEDSAVYLCASSLSSYNEQFFGPGTRLTVL.

This clonotype was found once. The J gene is TRBJ1-1, the V gene TRBV6-6; D is unresolved. V dropped 6 bases and J dropped 0 bases, with 8 bases sitting between them. This CDR3 has 13 amino acids. Germline-derived CDR1 and CDR2 are MNHNY and SVGAGI (reference sequence). This chain's CDR3 is CASRDTVNTEAFF. The CDR3 DNA follows: TGTGCCAGCAGAGATACAGTGAACACTGAAGCTTTCTTT.

This clonotype has ten or more counts. This chain joins TRBV28 and TRBJ1-1, with unresolved D. The CDR3 loop spans 17 amino acids. The V and J ends lost 3 bases and 0 bases respectively, with 17 bases between them. CDR1 is MDHEN, CDR2 SYDVKM, per germline. CDR3 sequence reads: CASSFPGRTFMNTEAFF. The CDR3 nucleotides read TGTGCCAGCAGTTTTCCCGGACGGACTTTCATGAACACTGAAGCTTTCTTT. The variable domain in full, completed from reference TRBV28 and TRBJ1-1, reads DVKVTQSSRYLVKRTGEKVFLECVQDMDHENMFWYRQDPGLGLRLIYFSYDVKMKEKGDIPEGYSVSREKKERFSLILESASTNQTSMYLCASSFPGRTFMNTEAFFGQGTRLTVV.

This clonotype appeared a few times. The rearrangement links TRBV6-4 to TRBJ2-2; the D is unclear. Germline CDR1 is MRHNA and CDR2 is SNTAGT. Trimming stripped 5 bases from V and 5 bases from J, with 9 bases between. This CDR3 is 13 amino acids long. CDR3 DNA: TGTGCCAGCAGTCTTTGGTTAACCGGGGAGCTGTTTTTT. Translating gives CASSLWLTGELFF.

The chain's CDR3 is CASSVSGTSTDTQYF. CDR3 DNA sequence: TGTGCCAGCAGCGTTAGCGGGACAAGCACAGATACGCAGTATTTT. The rearrangement joins TRBV9 to TRBJ2-3; TRBD2 matches 8 bases. V lost 2 bases, J lost 0 bases, and 2 bases stayed unmatched. The V gene's germline CDR1 is SGDLS and CDR2 YYNGEE. The CDR3 is 15 residues long. Filled out from reference TRBV9 and TRBJ2-3, the complete variable domain reads DSGVTQTPKHLITATGQRVTLRCSPRSGDLSVYWYQQSLDQGLQFLIQYYNGEERAKGNILERFSAQQFPDLHSELNLSSLELGDSALYFCASSVSGTSTDTQYFGPGTRLTVL.

Only a few counts were recorded for this clonotype. V gene TRBV2 combines with J gene TRBJ2-1; D is unclear. The V end lost 4 bases, the J end lost 10 bases, and 14 bases lay between the germline ends. Germline V gives CDR1 SNHLY, CDR2 FYNNEI. The CDR3 length is 13 residues. For the CDR3, the DNA is TGTGCCAGCAGTGCGGGCTCTCTCCGGGAGCAGTTCTTC. Encoded protein: CASSAGSLREQFF.

The chain employs TRBV29-1 and TRBJ2-1, with D perhaps matching TRBD1 (5 bases). The CDR3 sequence is 15 residues long. Germline CDR1 reads SQVTM; CDR2 reads ANQGSEA. V lost 1 base, J lost 7 bases, and 17 bases lay in between. DNA of the CDR3: TGCAGCGTTGAAGCCCCTGGAATTGGGGCGAATGAGCAGTTCTTC. Translating gives CSVEAPGIGANEQFF.

This clonotype was seen a few times. The genes are TRBV7-9 and TRBJ1-1, with 7 bases aligning to TRBD1. The trim removed 6 bases at V and 8 bases at J, leaving 3 bases unmatched. CDR1 is SEHNR, CDR2 FQNEAQ, per germline (reference sequence). This CDR3 region has 11 residues. Here the CDR3 DNA reads TGTGCCAGCAGTTTGGACAGGGAAGCTTTCTTT. Amino acid sequence: CASSLDREAFF.